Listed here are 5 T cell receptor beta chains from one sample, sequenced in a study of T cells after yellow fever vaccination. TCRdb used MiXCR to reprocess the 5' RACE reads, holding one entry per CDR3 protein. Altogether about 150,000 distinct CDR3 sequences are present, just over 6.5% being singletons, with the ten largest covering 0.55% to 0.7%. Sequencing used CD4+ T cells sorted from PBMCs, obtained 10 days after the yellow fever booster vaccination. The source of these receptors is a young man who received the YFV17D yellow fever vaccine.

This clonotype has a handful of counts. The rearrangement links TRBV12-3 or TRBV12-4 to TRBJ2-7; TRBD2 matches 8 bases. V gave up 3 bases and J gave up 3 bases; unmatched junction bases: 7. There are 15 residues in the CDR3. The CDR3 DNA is TGTGCCAGCAGTTTCCAAGCGGGGGCCAACTACGAGCAGTACTTC. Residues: CASSFQAGANYEQYF.

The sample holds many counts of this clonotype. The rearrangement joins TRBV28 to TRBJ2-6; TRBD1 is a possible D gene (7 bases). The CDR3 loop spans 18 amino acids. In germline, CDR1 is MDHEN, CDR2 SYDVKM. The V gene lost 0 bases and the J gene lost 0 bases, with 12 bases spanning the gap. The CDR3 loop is CASSLWEGANSGANVLTF. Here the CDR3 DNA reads TGTGCCAGCAGTTTATGGGAGGGGGCCAACTCTGGGGCCAACGTCCTGACTTTC.

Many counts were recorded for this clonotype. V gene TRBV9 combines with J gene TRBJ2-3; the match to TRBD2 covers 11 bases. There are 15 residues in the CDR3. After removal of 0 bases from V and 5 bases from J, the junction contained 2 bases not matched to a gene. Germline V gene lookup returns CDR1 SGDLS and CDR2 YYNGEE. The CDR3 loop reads CASSVGLAGGDTQYF. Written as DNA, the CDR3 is TGTGCCAGCAGCGTAGGCCTAGCGGGAGGAGATACGCAGTATTTT.

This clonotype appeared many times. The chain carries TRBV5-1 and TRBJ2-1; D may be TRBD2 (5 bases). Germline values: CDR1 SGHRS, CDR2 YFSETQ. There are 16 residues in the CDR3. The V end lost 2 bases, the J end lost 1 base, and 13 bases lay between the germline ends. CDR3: CASSLRGGSSYNEQFF. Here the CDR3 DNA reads TGCGCCAGCAGCTTAAGAGGCGGGTCGTCCTACAATGAGCAGTTCTTC.

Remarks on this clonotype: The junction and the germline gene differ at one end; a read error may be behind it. In DNA, the CDR3 is TGTGCCAGCAGCTTAGGGGGCGACCTGAGAAACTTC. Translating it yields CASSLGGDLRNF. V is TRBV7-2 and J is TRBJ2-7; TRBD1 might be the D (5 bases). CDR1 is SGHTA and CDR2 is FQGNSA in the germline V gene. This CDR3 has 12 residues.